This is a list of T cell receptor beta chains from one sample in a study of T cells in tuberculosis. Sequenced by immunoSEQ multiplex PCR; TCRdb stores in-frame clones only, minus some. The sample records about 33,000 clones, about 90% being singletons. This specimen was PBMCs, taken at tuberculosis diagnosis. The receptors were sampled from an adult with tuberculosis. Some clones in this sample may be carry-over from other donors' samples. The CDR3 runs from the conserved cysteine through the conserved F or W. The D gene is left open where the match is weak. Not all rows give a size; the values are once, few, many and, for expanded clones, a class.

size: .
V: TRBV2
D: .
J: TRBJ2-7
DNA: TGTGCCAGCAGCGACCGGGAGGGGGACAGACACTACGAGCAGTACTTC
CDR3: CASSDREGDRHYEQYF

size: .
V: TRBV11-2
D: .
J: TRBJ2-3
DNA: TGTGCCAGCAGCTTAGCGCTAGCAGATACGCAGTATTTT
CDR3: CASSLALADTQYF

size: .
V: TRBV7-2
D: TRBD1
J: TRBJ1-2
DNA: TGTGCCAGCAGCTTGACCGGGACAGGGAATGGCTACACCTTC
CDR3: CASSLTGTGNGYTF

size: .
V: TRBV19
D: .
J: TRBJ1-5
DNA: TGTGCCAGTAGGTCGGGGATTCAGCCCCAGCATTTT
CDR3: CASRSGIQPQHF

size: .
V: TRBV18
D: .
J: TRBJ2-1
DNA: TGTGCCAGCTCACTCAGGTCGGGGGGCCTTAACTACAATGAGCAGTTCTTC
CDR3: CASSLRSGGLNYNEQFF

size: .
V: TRBV5-1
D: .
J: TRBJ1-1
DNA: TGCGCCAGCAGCTTGGACAGACCCAACACTGAAGCTTTCTTT
CDR3: CASSLDRPNTEAFF

size: .
V: TRBV10-3
D: TRBD1
J: TRBJ2-1
DNA: TGTGCCATCAGTGAGAAACAGGGGGCCGGTACTTACAATGAGCAGTTCTTC
CDR3: CAISEKQGAGTYNEQFF

size: .
V: TRBV5-6
D: .
J: TRBJ1-5
DNA: TGTGCCAGCAGCTTGCCAGGGGAAGAGCCCCAGCATTTT
CDR3: CASSLPGEEPQHF

size: .
V: TRBV27
D: .
J: TRBJ2-2
DNA: TGTGCCAGCAGTCCCCGCGGCTCTCCCGGGGAGCTGTTTTTT
CDR3: CASSPRGSPGELFF

size: .
V: TRBV7-2
D: TRBD1
J: TRBJ1-2
DNA: TGTGCCAGCAGCTTAGCGGGACAGGGTACCCACTCAGGTTACACCTTC
CDR3: CASSLAGQGTHSGYTF

size: .
V: TRBV25-1
D: TRBD2
J: TRBJ2-7
DNA: TGTGCCAGCAGTGAAAGACTAGCGGGGCCGAGCTCCTACGAGCAGTACTTC
CDR3: CASSERLAGPSSYEQYF

size: .
V: TRBV7-9
D: TRBD1
J: TRBJ1-2
DNA: TGTGCCAGCAGCGCTACCGGGACAGGGGGCTATGGCTACACCTTC
CDR3: CASSATGTGGYGYTF

size: .
V: TRBV5-1
D: .
J: TRBJ1-2
DNA: TGCGCCAGCAGCCCGCCCGGGAACTATGGCTACACCTTC
CDR3: CASSPPGNYGYTF

size: .
V: TRBV19
D: .
J: TRBJ1-6
DNA: TGTGCCAGTACCTCCCGGAGGGGTCCCTATAATTCACCCCTCCACTTT
CDR3: CASTSRRGPYNSPLHF

size: .
V: TRBV7-8
D: .
J: TRBJ1-4
DNA: TGTGCCAGCAGTCGGACTTCGTTCGGTGAAAAACTGTTTTTT
CDR3: CASSRTSFGEKLFF

size: .
V: TRBV11-2
D: .
J: TRBJ2-1
DNA: TGTGCCAGCAGCCCCCAGGGCTACAATGAGCAGTTCTTC
CDR3: CASSPQGYNEQFF

size: .
V: TRBV6-1
D: .
J: TRBJ2-7
DNA: TGTGCCAGCAGTGAAGAATTGACGACAGTCTACGAGCAGTACTTC
CDR3: CASSEELTTVYEQYF

size: .
V: TRBV15
D: TRBD2
J: TRBJ2-1
DNA: TGTGCCACCAGCAGAGATTCTCTCGGGGGGGGCCTCTACAATGAGCAGTTCTTC
CDR3: CATSRDSLGGGLYNEQFF

size: .
V: TRBV9
D: .
J: TRBJ2-1
DNA: TGTGCCAGCAGCACAGGAAGCTCCTACAATGAGCAGTTCTTC
CDR3: CASSTGSSYNEQFF

size: .
V: TRBV30
D: TRBD1
J: TRBJ1-2
DNA: TGTGCCTGGAGTGGAACCGGGACAGGGGGTGGCTACACCTTC
CDR3: CAWSGTGTGGGYTF

size: once
V: TRBV15
D: TRBD1
J: TRBJ1-5
DNA: TGTGCCACCAGCAGAGATAAGGGGACAGGGGGTTTCTGGCAGCCCCAGCATTTT
CDR3: CATSRDKGTGGFWQPQHF

size: .
V: TRBV9
D: TRBD1
J: TRBJ1-2
DNA: TGTGCCAGCAGCGCCCAGGGGGACTATGGCTACACCTTC
CDR3: CASSAQGDYGYTF

size: .
V: TRBV6-1
D: .
J: TRBJ1-3
DNA: TGTGCCAGCAGTGAGAAGGGGGGGACCTCTGGAAACACCATATATTTT
CDR3: CASSEKGGTSGNTIYF

size: .
V: TRBV27
D: .
J: TRBJ1-1
DNA: TGTGCCAGCAGTATCGTAGTCGGCACTGAAGCTTTCTTT
CDR3: CASSIVVGTEAFF

size: .
V: TRBV30
D: .
J: TRBJ1-2
DNA: TGTGCCTGGGGGGCAGAGCAACTCTATGGCTACACCTTC
CDR3: CAWGAEQLYGYTF

size: .
V: TRBV30
D: .
J: TRBJ1-2
DNA: TGTGCCTGGAGCACACATAACTATGGCTACACCTTC
CDR3: CAWSTHNYGYTF

size: .
V: TRBV4-1
D: .
J: TRBJ1-2
DNA: TGCGCCAGCAGCCAAGGGGTCTCGTTTGGGCAGCCCAATGGCTACACCTTC
CDR3: CASSQGVSFGQPNGYTF

size: .
V: TRBV19
D: TRBD1
J: TRBJ1-1
DNA: TGTGCCAGTAGCAAAGCCACCACGACAGGGGCTAACACTGAAGCTTTCTTT
CDR3: CASSKATTTGANTEAFF

size: .
V: TRBV27
D: .
J: TRBJ1-1
DNA: TGTGCCAGCAGACACCCCCAGGGTTACACTGAAGCTTTCTTT
CDR3: CASRHPQGYTEAFF

size: .
V: TRBV6-1
D: .
J: TRBJ1-6
DNA: TGTGCCAGCAGTGACTGGGCGGGGAATTCACCCCTCCACTTT
CDR3: CASSDWAGNSPLHF